Given below is one T cell receptor (beta chain) in context. Its antigen is currently unknown. These data come from a study of cytomegalovirus exposure and HLA in healthy donors. General study results and limits: The authors listed 150 to 200 TCR beta chains as cytomegalovirus-associated. A missense variant in DCLRE1C was later tied to TCR beta V- and J-gene trimming. After further analysis at a later stage, roughly 15,000 TCR beta sequences were associated with HLA alleles at 0.05 false discovery rate.

A multiplex PCR was run with 60 Vbeta primers and 13 Jbeta primers. Data came from immunoSEQ multiplex PCR; TCRdb stores just in-frame clones and leaves some out. Here the sample spans hundreds of thousands of clones, 75% to 80% being singletons. Sequencing was carried out using PBMCs. The receptor was isolated from a male donor in good health and CMV-seronegative.

Here the CDR3 reads CAWARDSDQPQHF. The CDR3 region has the DNA TGTGCCTGGGCCCGGGACTCGGATCAGCCCCAGCATTTT. V and J are TRBV30 and TRBJ1-5, with D maybe TRBD1 (5 bases). The CDR3 covers 13 residues. V dropped 5 bases and J dropped 5 bases, with 13 bases sitting between them. Germline lookup yields CDR1 GTSNPN and CDR2 SVGIG (reference sequence).